This entry concerns a single T cell receptor (beta chain). Its cognate antigen is unknown. Specified treatment: approximately nine-day PBMC culture with coronavirus spike peptide pools or control peptides (ViraFEST assay). Antigen-specific T cell expansion with peptide pools preceded TCR sequencing in the ViraFEST approach. V trimming: 6 bases; J trimming: 6 bases; junction bases outside the gene matches: 13. The CDR3 has 16 residues. Germline loops: CDR1 LGHNT, CDR2 FRNRAP. CD4+ T cells that had been cultured provided DNA sequenced with the Oncomine TCR Beta short-read assay. Cultured CD4+ T cells yielded the extracted genomic DNA. TCRdb recomputed calls from the PCR reads with MiXCR, one row per CDR3 protein. This table has some 19,000 distinct CDR3 sequences, around 41% appearing once. These data belong to a study of vaccination and CD4 T cells after COVID-19. Study-wide context: Convalescent persons amounted to six males plus four females, two of whom were Hispanic.

The sample consisted of cultured CD4+ T cells from blood. This receptor was identified in a human donor with COVID-19. J is TRBJ1-5 and V is TRBV12-5, with 8 bases fitting TRBD1. CDR3 loop: CASGQTWGQERQPQHF. The CDR3 DNA follows: TGTGCTAGTGGCCAAACGTGGGGACAGGAGCGTCAGCCCCAGCATTTT.